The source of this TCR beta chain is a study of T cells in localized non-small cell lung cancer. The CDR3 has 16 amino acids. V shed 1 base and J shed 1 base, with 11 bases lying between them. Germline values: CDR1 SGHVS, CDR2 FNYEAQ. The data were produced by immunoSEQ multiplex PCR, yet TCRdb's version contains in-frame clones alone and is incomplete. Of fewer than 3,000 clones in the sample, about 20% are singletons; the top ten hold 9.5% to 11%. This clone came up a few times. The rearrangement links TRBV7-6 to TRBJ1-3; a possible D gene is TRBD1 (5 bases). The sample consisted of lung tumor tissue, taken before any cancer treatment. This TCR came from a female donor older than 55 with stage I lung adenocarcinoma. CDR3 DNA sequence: TGTGCCAGCAGCTTAGATTCAGGGCCTTCTGGAAACACCATATATTTT. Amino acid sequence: CASSLDSGPSGNTIYF.